This TCR beta chain was sequenced during a study of blood T cell repertoires in COVID-19. The CDR3 has 13 amino acids. V lost 10 bases to trimming and J lost 3 bases, with 10 bases between them. Germline values: CDR1 MNHEY, CDR2 SVGAGI. The protocol was immunoSEQ multiplex PCR, while the TCRdb copy is restricted to in-frame clones and leaves out a portion. Among roughly 250,000 clones listed, approximately 81% were seen once. The sequencing sample was made of peripheral blood. V is TRBV6-5 and J is TRBJ1-6; no clear D gene. The sequence was collected from a woman aged 55-69 years with active or convalescent COVID-19. CDR3 coding DNA: TGTGCCACCAGGCAGGTCTATAATTCACCCCTCCACTTT. Its protein product is CATRQVYNSPLHF.